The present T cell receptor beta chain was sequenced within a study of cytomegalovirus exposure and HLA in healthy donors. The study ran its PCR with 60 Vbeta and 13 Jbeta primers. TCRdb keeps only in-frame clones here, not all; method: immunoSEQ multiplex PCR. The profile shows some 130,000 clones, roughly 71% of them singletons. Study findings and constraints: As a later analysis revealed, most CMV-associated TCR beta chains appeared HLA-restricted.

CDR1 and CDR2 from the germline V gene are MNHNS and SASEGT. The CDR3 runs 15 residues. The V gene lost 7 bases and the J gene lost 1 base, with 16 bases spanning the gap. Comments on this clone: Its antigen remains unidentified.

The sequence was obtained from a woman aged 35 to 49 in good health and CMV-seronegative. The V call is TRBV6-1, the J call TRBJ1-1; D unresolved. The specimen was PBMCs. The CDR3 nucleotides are TGTGCCAGCACCCCGGGTCGAAGCAGGAACACTGAAGCTTTCTTT. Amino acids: CASTPGRSRNTEAFF.